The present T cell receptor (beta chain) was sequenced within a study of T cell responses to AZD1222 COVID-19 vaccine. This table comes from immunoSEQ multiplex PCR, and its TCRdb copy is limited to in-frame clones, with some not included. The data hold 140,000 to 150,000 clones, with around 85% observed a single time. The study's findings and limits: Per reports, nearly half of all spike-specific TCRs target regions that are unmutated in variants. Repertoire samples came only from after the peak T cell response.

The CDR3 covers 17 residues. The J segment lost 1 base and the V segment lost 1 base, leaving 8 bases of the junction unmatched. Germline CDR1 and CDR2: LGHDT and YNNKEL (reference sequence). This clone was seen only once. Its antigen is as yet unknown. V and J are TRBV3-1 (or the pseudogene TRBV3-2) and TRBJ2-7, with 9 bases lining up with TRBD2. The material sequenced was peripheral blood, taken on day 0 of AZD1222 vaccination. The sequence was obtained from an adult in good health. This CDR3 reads CASSQGTSVWVSYEQYF. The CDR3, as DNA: TGTGCCAGCAGCCAAGGGACTAGCGTCTGGGTGTCCTACGAGCAGTACTTC.